This T cell receptor (beta chain) comes out of a study of blood T cell repertoires in COVID-19 (dated by TCRdb to about 2020). For the wider study: Samples covering the acute and convalescent phases of COVID-19 were provided by collaborators in the United States, Italy and Spain. The samples were drawn from the first 160 participants of the ongoing ImmuneRACE study and from 950 to 1,500 subjects provided by 6 global collaborators. The dataset comprised deeply sampled blood TCRbeta repertoires from subjects exposed to, actively infected with, or recovered from COVID-19. The material from the prospective study consisted of cDNA or gDNA derived from T cells, B-cell-depleted T cells, or PBMCs. The repertoires were released in a freely available public database intended as a resource for research on the immune response to SARS-CoV-2. Nearly every sample came with metadata listing a de-identified subject ID, COVID-19 status, age in years and sex. Where available, HLA class I and class II types were taken from metadata supplied by the sample provider and were not determined by assay-based typing. The full study reports these points: The quantity of clinical and demographic metadata differed by source and by participant and was supplied without curation.

TCRbeta CDR3 regions were amplified from genomic DNA using the immunoSEQ Assay, a bias-controlled multiplex PCR. On the study's bioinformatics: Nucleated cell counts per sample were estimated from amplification of reference gene primers within the assay. To quantify the absolute abundance of each unique TCRbeta CDR3 rearrangement, sequence reads were collapsed and filtered. For each sample, productive Simpson clonality was calculated by taking the square root of Simpson's diversity index across productive rearrangements. Drawn from immuneACCESS, this table holds only the in-frame rearrangements with V and J called that TCRdb kept. Clones are partly lost; checked studies trace under half to an unresolved V gene and leave the rest unexplained. V and J calls and clone size are as listed in that table; D and trimming were resolved from the DNA. Present in this sample are roughly 250,000 clones, about nine tenths of which were seen just once. In total, the top ten clones hold over 3.5% of the sample.

The CDR3 runs 16 amino acids, cysteine and phenylalanine included. The CDR3 DNA has 48 bases and is translated from base 1. The germline V gene specifies SGHDT as CDR1 and YYEEEE as CDR2. V trim: 4 bases; J trim: 4 bases; unmatched bases: 7. Each collaborating institution followed its own protocols to collect whole blood in K2EDTA tubes. For TCRbeta analysis, collaborator samples were shipped as frozen whole blood, as isolated PBMCs, or as DNA extracted from either sample type. As regards this clone: Its binding antigen is unknown. Per-nucleotide qualities are absent, and no much larger clonotype sits a single base away.

Input material: peripheral blood. The sequence derives from a middle-aged woman with acute or convalescent COVID-19. The chain is assembled from TRBV5-6 and TRBJ2-3, with 12 bases in between that match TRBD2. The bases are TGTGCCAGCAGCGTCGGACTAGCGGGGAAGCCAGATACGCAGTATTTT. Its coded protein is CASSVGLAGKPDTQYF.